This T cell receptor (beta chain) was retrieved from a study of blood T cell repertoires in COVID-19. For the study at large: Specimens from acute and convalescent COVID-19 originated in the United States, Italy and Spain. T cells, B-cell-depleted T cells, or PBMCs supplied cDNA or gDNA.

As handled by the study authors: Amplifying reference gene primers gave estimates of nucleated cell counts. Clones were sequenced by immunoSEQ multiplex PCR, and TCRdb holds only the in-frame ones, with some missing. V and J calls and clone size are as listed in that table; D and trimming were resolved from the DNA. The sample lists about 270,000 clones; 81% were seen once. This receptor was taken from a woman aged 55-75 years with active or convalescent COVID-19. Sequencing was carried out using peripheral blood.

CDR3 coding DNA: TGTGCCAGCTTACGACAGGGCAGGGCTGGAAACACCATATATTTT. As protein: CASLRQGRAGNTIYF. V usage is TRBV6-5 and J usage is TRBJ1-3; 7 positions agree with TRBD1. Germline assignment: CDR1 MNHEY and CDR2 SVGAGI. Trimming took 8 bases from V and 2 from J; bases not matched to a gene: 9. This CDR3 comprises 15 residues.